Listed below are T cell receptor beta chains from one sample, sequenced in a study of shared T cell receptors in the human thymus. Measured with immunoSEQ multiplex PCR; TCRdb has only the in-frame clones, and not every one. The profile shows fewer than 700,000 clones, more than 75% of them singletons. These data also formed part of another study, on human thymus T cells.

The sequenced sample was thymocytes. The receptors shown here come from a boy in the first two years of life with a congenital heart defect. The CDR3 runs from the conserved cysteine through the conserved F or W. The D gene is left open where the match is weak. The size field is filled for only some rows; it gives once, few, many or a size class.

j_gene | d_gene | v_gene | abundance | CDR3aa | CDR3nt
TRBJ2-6 | . | TRBV18 | . | CASSPPPGANVLTF | TGTGCCAGCTCACCCCCTCCTGGGGCCAACGTCCTGACTTTC
TRBJ2-1 | TRBD2 | TRBV15 | . | CATSSGTSASSYNEQFF | TGTGCCACCAGCAGCGGGACTAGCGCGAGCTCCTACAATGAGCAGTTCTTC
TRBJ1-1 | TRBD1 | TRBV25-1 | . | CASSVQGGDTEAFF | TGTGCCAGCAGTGTACAGGGGGGAGACACTGAAGCTTTCTTT
TRBJ2-1 | TRBD2 | TRBV5-6 | . | CASSLLAGSTNEQFF | TGTGCCAGCAGCTTGCTAGCGGGGTCCACCAATGAGCAGTTCTTC
TRBJ1-2 | . | TRBV28 | . | CASSLWGGGLDYGYTF | TGTGCCAGCAGTTTGTGGGGGGGCGGCTTAGACTATGGCTACACCTTC
TRBJ1-4 | . | TRBV19 | few | CASSIGHRYNEKLFF | TGTGCCAGTAGTATAGGACACAGGTACAATGAAAAACTGTTTTTT
TRBJ1-2 | . | TRBV12-2 | . | CASRLDRDCNYGYTF | TGTGCAAGTCGCTTAGATCGGGACTGCAACTATGGCTACACCTTC
TRBJ2-4 | TRBD1 | TRBV18 | . | CASSPPGQGKNIQYF | TGTGCCAGCTCACCTCCCGGACAGGGGAAAAACATTCAGTACTTC
TRBJ1-6 | . | TRBV5-6 | . | CASSRRGGERSPLHF | TGTGCCAGCAGCCGTAGGGGAGGGGAAAGATCACCCCTCCACTTT
TRBJ2-7 | . | TRBV27 | . | CASSLPLGGGTYEQYF | TGTGCCAGCAGTTTACCTCTAGGGGGGGGCACCTACGAGCAGTACTTC
TRBJ1-3 | . | TRBV13 | . | CASSLGGWVGAGNTIYF | TGTGCCAGCAGCTTGGGGGGGTGGGTTGGTGCTGGAAACACCATATATTTT
TRBJ1-3 | TRBD1 | TRBV30 | few | CAWTLGQWRNTIYF | TGTGCCTGGACGCTGGGACAGTGGCGAAACACCATATATTTT
TRBJ1-1 | . | TRBV5-4 | once | CASSLAHAENTEAFF | TGTGCCAGCAGCTTGGCTCACGCAGAGAACACTGAAGCTTTCTTT
TRBJ2-1 | TRBD2 | TRBV15 | . | CATSSLLAGQNEQFF | TGTGCCACCAGCAGTTTGCTAGCGGGTCAAAATGAGCAGTTCTTC
TRBJ2-2 | TRBD2 | TRBV2 | . | CASVPGTSGLHTGELFF | TGTGCCAGCGTCCCCGGGACTAGCGGGTTGCACACCGGGGAGCTGTTTTTT
TRBJ2-1 | TRBD2 | TRBV6-4 | . | CASRGAGGYNEQFF | TGTGCCAGCAGGGGAGCGGGGGGCTACAATGAGCAGTTCTTC
TRBJ1-5 | . | TRBV30 | once | CAWSWGVNQPQHF | TGTGCCTGGAGTTGGGGGGTAAATCAGCCCCAGCATTTT
TRBJ1-6 | TRBD1 | TRBV19 | . | CASSTTGGNPPLHF | TGTGCCAGTAGTACAACAGGGGGGAACCCACCCCTCCACTTT
TRBJ1-5 | TRBD1 | TRBV19 | . | CASNEQGGYSNQPQHF | TGTGCCAGTAACGAACAGGGGGGCTATAGCAATCAGCCCCAGCATTTT
TRBJ2-7 | TRBD1 | TRBV27 | . | CASSYRDSSYEQYF | TGTGCCAGCAGTTATCGGGACAGTTCCTACGAGCAGTACTTC
TRBJ2-7 | . | TRBV28 | . | CASSPGEDWYF | TGTGCCAGCAGCCCCGGAGAGGACTGGTACTTC
TRBJ1-5 | TRBD1 | TRBV7-2 | . | CASSYTGGGGNQPQHF | TGTGCCAGCAGCTACACAGGGGGCGGTGGCAATCAGCCCCAGCATTTT
TRBJ2-5 | . | TRBV9 | . | CASSVEASADETQYF | TGTGCCAGCAGCGTAGAGGCTAGCGCAGACGAGACCCAGTACTTC
TRBJ1-1 | TRBD1 | TRBV5-1 | . | CASSLAEPGGSGTEAFF | TGCGCCAGCAGCTTGGCCGAGCCAGGGGGGTCGGGCACTGAAGCTTTCTTT
TRBJ2-7 | . | TRBV7-2 | . | CASSLVAQYEQYF | TGTGCCAGCAGCTTAGTTGCACAGTACGAGCAGTACTTC
TRBJ2-2 | TRBD2 | TRBV13 | . | CASSLGTSANTGELFF | TGTGCCAGCAGCTTAGGGACTAGCGCGAACACCGGGGAGCTGTTTTTT
TRBJ1-2 | . | TRBV19 | . | CASKTTDYGYTF | TGTGCCAGTAAAACAACCGACTATGGCTACACCTTC
TRBJ1-2 | TRBD1 | TRBV7-2 | . | CASSSGTGRYGYTF | TGTGCCAGCAGCTCCGGGACAGGACGGTATGGCTACACCTTC
TRBJ2-7 | . | TRBV6-6 | . | CASSTEGDEQYF | TGTGCCAGCTCAACAGAGGGGGACGAGCAGTACTTC
TRBJ2-7 | . | TRBV11-3 | . | CASGESEQYF | TGTGCCAGCGGAGAATCCGAGCAGTACTTC
TRBJ2-7 | . | TRBV7-8 | few | CASSLQAGGHNSSYEQYF | TGTGCCAGCAGCTTACAGGCGGGTGGGCATAACAGCTCCTACGAGCAGTACTTC
TRBJ2-5 | TRBD2 | TRBV7-9 | . | CASSPGLAVQETQYF | TGTGCCAGCAGCCCGGGACTAGCGGTCCAAGAGACCCAGTACTTC
TRBJ1-1 | . | TRBV6-1 | . | CASPDITEAFF | TGTGCCAGCCCCGACATAACTGAAGCTTTCTTT
TRBJ2-2 | . | TRBV9 | . | CASSVAGRNTGELFF | TGTGCCAGCAGCGTAGCAGGTCGAAACACCGGGGAGCTGTTTTTT
TRBJ1-1 | TRBD1 | TRBV23-1 | . | CASSQSSGTGGTEAFF | TGCGCCAGCAGTCAATCGAGTGGGACAGGAGGGACTGAAGCTTTCTTT
TRBJ1-2 | . | TRBV19 | . | CASSWQGYGYTF | TGTGCCAGTAGTTGGCAGGGCTATGGCTACACCTTC
TRBJ1-2 | . | TRBV6-1 | . | CASRTSDRDYGYTF | TGTGCCAGCCGCACCTCGGACAGAGACTATGGCTACACCTTC
TRBJ1-2 | . | TRBV6-5 | . | CASSYGQGGHGYTF | TGTGCCAGCAGTTACGGCCAGGGTGGCCATGGCTACACCTTC
TRBJ2-7 | TRBD2 | TRBV30 | . | CAWSVLQTSGPYEQYF | TGTGCCTGGAGTGTCCTTCAGACTAGCGGACCCTACGAGCAGTACTTC
TRBJ2-7 | . | TRBV6-1 | . | CASRGYRERSYEQYF | TGTGCCAGCAGGGGCTACAGGGAACGTTCCTACGAGCAGTACTTC
TRBJ2-1 | TRBD2 | TRBV19 | . | CAISPLAGGGEQFF | TGTGCCATTAGTCCCCTAGCGGGAGGAGGTGAGCAGTTCTTC
TRBJ2-4 | . | TRBV19 | once | CASSIHRDKNIQYF | TGTGCCAGTAGTATCCACAGGGACAAAAACATTCAGTACTTC
TRBJ1-1 | . | TRBV5-4 | few | CASSSRAAFSDTEAFF | TGTGCCAGCAGCTCGAGGGCCGCCTTTTCGGACACTGAAGCTTTCTTT
TRBJ1-5 | TRBD1 | TRBV4-3 | . | CASSQDPLIAGGSNQPQHF | TGCGCCAGCAGCCAAGATCCCCTGATCGCAGGGGGCAGCAATCAGCCCCAGCATTTT
TRBJ1-3 | . | TRBV4-3 | . | CASSQTTGTPGNTIYF | TGCGCCAGCAGCCAAACCACAGGGACACCTGGAAACACCATATATTTT
TRBJ2-7 | . | TRBV6-1 | . | CASQGLEQYF | TGTGCCAGCCAGGGACTCGAGCAGTACTTC
TRBJ2-7 | . | TRBV27 | . | CASSFMYRRTYEQYF | TGTGCCAGCAGTTTTATGTACCGGAGAACATACGAGCAGTACTTC
TRBJ1-1 | . | TRBV19 | few | CASSIWGREAFF | TGTGCCAGTAGTATATGGGGCAGGGAAGCTTTCTTT
TRBJ2-7 | TRBD1 | TRBV5-8 | . | CASSSEGTEGSYEQYF | TGTGCCAGCAGCTCAGAAGGGACAGAAGGCTCCTACGAGCAGTACTTC
TRBJ1-2 | . | TRBV28 | . | CASSIYWGGRPNYGYTF | TGTGCCAGCAGCATCTATTGGGGCGGACGACCTAACTATGGCTACACCTTC
TRBJ1-5 | . | TRBV19 | . | CASSIRGGNQPQHF | TGTGCCAGTAGTATAAGGGGTGGCAATCAGCCCCAGCATTTT
TRBJ2-7 | TRBD2 | TRBV30 | . | CAWSVLAGAYEQYF | TGTGCCTGGAGTGTCCTAGCGGGAGCCTACGAGCAGTACTTC
TRBJ2-4 | TRBD1 | TRBV7-2 | once | CASRATGAPKNIQYF | TGTGCCAGCAGAGCGACAGGGGCGCCCAAAAACATTCAGTACTTC